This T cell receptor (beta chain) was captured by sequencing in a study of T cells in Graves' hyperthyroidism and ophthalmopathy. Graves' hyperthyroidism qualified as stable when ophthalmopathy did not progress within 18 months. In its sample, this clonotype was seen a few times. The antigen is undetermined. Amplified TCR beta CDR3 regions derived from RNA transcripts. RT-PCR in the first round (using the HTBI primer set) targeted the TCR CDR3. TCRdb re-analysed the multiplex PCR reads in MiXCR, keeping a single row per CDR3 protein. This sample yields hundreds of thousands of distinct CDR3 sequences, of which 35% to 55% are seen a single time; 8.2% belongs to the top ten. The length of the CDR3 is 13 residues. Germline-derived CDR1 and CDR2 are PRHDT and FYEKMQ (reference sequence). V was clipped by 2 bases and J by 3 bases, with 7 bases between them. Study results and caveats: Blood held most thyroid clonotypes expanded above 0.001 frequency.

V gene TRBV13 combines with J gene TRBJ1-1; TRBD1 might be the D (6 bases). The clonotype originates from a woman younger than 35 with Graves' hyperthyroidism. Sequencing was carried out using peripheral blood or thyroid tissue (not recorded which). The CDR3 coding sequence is TGTGCCAGCAGCTTATGGGGGCACACTGAAGCTTTCTTT. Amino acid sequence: CASSLWGHTEAFF.